This TCR beta chain comes out of a study of PD-1 blockade in classical Hodgkin lymphoma (dated by TCRdb to 2020 to 2021). Describing the broader study: Nivolumab dosing was 3 mg/kg intravenously every 2 weeks, continuing until either disease progression or unacceptable toxicity. To define a peripheral blood immune signature of response to PD-1 blockade in classical Hodgkin lymphoma, the study combined TCR beta sequencing with CyTOF.

Taken from cysteine to phenylalanine, the CDR3 has 14 residues. The sequence is cut down to CDR3 DNA, 42 bases in frame from base 1. The germline ends are 15 bases apart after V is trimmed by 4 bases and J by 4 bases. Based on the germline V gene, the CDR1 and CDR2 sequences are SQVTM and ANQGSEA. The time point label of this sample denotes: cycle 4 day 1 (C4D1), after 5 to 7 weeks of nivolumab. All trial patients had relapsed after autologous stem cell transplantation, with cohorts A, B and C differing in prior brentuximab vedotin exposure. The trial cohort comprised around 60 patients with relapsed/refractory classical Hodgkin lymphoma whose best overall responses were complete response, partial response or progressive disease. Single-agent nivolumab was administered to trial patients in the multi-cohort phase II CheckMate 205 trial. An independent review committee assessed best overall response using the 2007 International Working Group response criteria. Trial PBMCs were collected immediately before nivolumab initiation (C1D1) and during therapy at cycle 2 day 1 and cycle 4 day 1. Peripheral blood was collected in 8 mL Vacutainer Cell Preparation Tubes, from which PBMCs were isolated by centrifugation and then cryopreserved.

Genomic DNA was isolated using the Qiagen DNeasy kit from unsorted PBMCs as well as from negatively selected CD4+ and CD8+ fractions. TCR beta CDR3 regions were subjected to amplification by immunoSEQ multiplex PCR with primers that anneal to V and J segments. A synthetic immune receptor repertoire was used to minimize amplification bias, and any remaining bias was removed computationally after sequencing. For the original study's pipeline: Repertoire diversity was quantified as the Shannon entropy index using custom Python scripts. The unsorted, CD4+ and CD8+ repertoires were each analyzed separately, with the exception of combined analyses, where CD4+ and CD8+ sequences were merged in silico. Clonal expansion was defined as at least a 2-fold frequency increase after treatment relative to C1D1, with a pseudocount of 0.5 for undetected baseline clones. Singleton clones were defined as clones with 0 or 1 copy at C1D1, and non-singleton clones were defined as clones with 2 or more copies. Clones expanded in unsorted samples were assigned a CD4+, CD8+ or unknown annotation through matching of protein sequences in sorted samples from the same patient. Wilcoxon tests on paired samples were used to test changes in diversity from C1D1 to C4D1. TCRdb re-hosts the immuneACCESS table, in-frame sequences only. Its copies lack some clones; in the studies checked, an unresolved V gene accounts for under half of them, and the cause for the rest is not known. V, J and clone size are taken as reported in that table, and D and trimming were inferred from the DNA itself. This sample has tens of thousands of clones in its table, and 60% to 75% of those were observed once. 2.5% to 3.5% of the sample is taken by the ten largest.

Study-wide conclusions, independent of this receptor: The study was limited to a single clinical trial cohort, and causes of repertoire differences, possibly disease activity or prior therapy, remained undefined. Patients starting nivolumab less than 1 year after ASCT had lower diversity and were excluded from later analyses to avoid confounding by immune reconstitution. A significant rise by C4D1 was seen in CD4+ but not CD8+ TCR diversity (p=0.0027 vs p=0.16), with the rise being most apparent in complete responders (p=0.02). Baseline TCR diversity was reported as lower in newly diagnosed patients than in healthy donors, and lower still in relapsed/refractory patients. Trial patients achieving complete response had baseline diversity similar to newly diagnosed patients, whereas partial responders and progressors had significantly lower diversity.

A remark on this clone: Its antigen is unknown. No per-base quality is available; no much larger clone lies one base away.

Sequenced material: peripheral blood mononuclear cells (PBMCs), taken before the fourth cycle of nivolumab. The rearranged segments are TRBV29-1 and TRBJ2-3, with TRBD2 perhaps the D gene, on 6 matching bases. This sequence originates from a human donor with classical Hodgkin lymphoma. The bases read TGCAGCGTTGGACCCAGGGAGGCTCCAGATACGCAGTATTTT. It codes for CSVGPREAPDTQYF.